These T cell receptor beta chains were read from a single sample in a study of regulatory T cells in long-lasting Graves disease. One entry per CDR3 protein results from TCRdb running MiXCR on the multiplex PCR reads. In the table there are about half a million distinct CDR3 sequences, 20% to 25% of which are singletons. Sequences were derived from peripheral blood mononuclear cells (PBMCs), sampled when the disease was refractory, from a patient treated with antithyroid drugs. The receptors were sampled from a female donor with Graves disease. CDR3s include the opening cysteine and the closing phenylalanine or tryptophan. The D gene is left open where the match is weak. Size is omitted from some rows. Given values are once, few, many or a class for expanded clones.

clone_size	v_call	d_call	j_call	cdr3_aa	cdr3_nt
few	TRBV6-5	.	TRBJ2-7	CASSLFGGPYEQYF	TGTGCCAGCAGTTTGTTCGGGGGGCCGTACGAGCAGTACTTC
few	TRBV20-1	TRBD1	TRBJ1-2	CSTRQGGYTF	TGCAGTACAAGACAGGGCGGCTACACCTTC
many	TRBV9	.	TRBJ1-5	CASSVGQSNQPQHF	TGTGCCAGCAGCGTAGGGCAGAGCAATCAGCCCCAGCATTTT
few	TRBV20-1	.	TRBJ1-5	CSARDGTIEEQPQHF	TGCAGTGCTAGAGACGGGACGATCGAAGAGCAGCCCCAGCATTTT
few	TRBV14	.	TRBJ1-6	CASSEQGFGPPPLHF	TGTGCCAGCAGCGAGCAGGGTTTTGGCCCCCCCCCCCTCCACTTT
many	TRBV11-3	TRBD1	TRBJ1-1	CASSPFGQGDTEAFF	TGTGCCAGCAGCCCTTTCGGACAGGGCGACACTGAAGCTTTCTTT
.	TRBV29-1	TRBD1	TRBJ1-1	CSGAGQGDTEAFF	TGCAGCGGAGCGGGACAGGGGGACACTGAAGCTTTCTTT
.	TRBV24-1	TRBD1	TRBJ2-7	CATSDLRTGYEQYF	TGTGCCACCAGTGATTTGCGGACAGGCTACGAGCAGTACTTC
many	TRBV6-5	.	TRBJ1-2	CASSYSIVPPYGYTF	TGTGCCAGCAGTTACTCGATCGTGCCACCCTATGGCTACACCTTC
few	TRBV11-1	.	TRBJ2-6	CASTSLLSSGANVLTF	TGTGCCAGCACCTCCCTACTAAGCTCTGGGGCCAACGTCCTGACTTTC
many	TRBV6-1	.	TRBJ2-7	CATGTPGPYEQYF	TGTGCCACCGGGACTCCGGGGCCCTACGAGCAGTACTTC
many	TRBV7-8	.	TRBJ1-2	CASSLAGLDGYTF	TGTGCCAGCAGCTTAGCGGGGCTGGATGGCTACACCTTC
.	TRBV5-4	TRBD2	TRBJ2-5	CASSLRLAGEETQYF	TGTGCCAGCAGCTTACGACTAGCGGGAGAAGAGACCCAGTACTTC
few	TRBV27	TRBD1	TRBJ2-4	CASSGPGQGWGNIQYF	TGTGCCAGCAGCGGACCGGGACAGGGATGGGGAAACATTCAGTACTTC
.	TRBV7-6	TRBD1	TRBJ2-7	CASSSMTGEAEQYF	TGTGCCAGCAGCTCGATGACAGGGGAGGCCGAGCAGTACTTC
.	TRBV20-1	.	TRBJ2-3	CSAGQGGDTQYF	TGCAGTGCTGGGCAAGGGGGAGATACGCAGTATTTT
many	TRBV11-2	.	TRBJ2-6	CASSLMYRAPLSGANVLTF	TGTGCCAGCAGCCTAATGTACAGGGCCCCCCTCTCTGGGGCCAACGTCCTGACTTTC
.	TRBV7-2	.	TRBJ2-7	CASSLGSGHGEQYF	TGTGCCAGCAGCTTAGGGTCGGGGCATGGGGAGCAGTACTTC
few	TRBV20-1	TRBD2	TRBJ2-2	CSAVPGLAGGTGELFF	TGCAGTGCGGTCCCCGGGCTAGCGGGGGGAACCGGGGAGCTGTTTTTT
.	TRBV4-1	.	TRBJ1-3	CASSQDIRGGDTIYF	TGCGCCAGCAGCCAAGATATCCGTGGAGGAGACACCATATATTTT
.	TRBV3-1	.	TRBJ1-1	CASSQEGRAPGEAFF	TGTGCCAGCAGCCAAGAAGGCCGGGCTCCGGGTGAAGCTTTCTTT
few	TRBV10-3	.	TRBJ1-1	CAISESIFNGPEAFF	TGTGCCATCAGTGAGTCGATTTTTAACGGCCCTGAAGCTTTCTTT
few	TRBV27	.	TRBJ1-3	CASSLGTPGSGNTIYF	TGTGCCAGCAGTTTAGGGACCCCAGGTTCTGGAAACACCATATATTTT
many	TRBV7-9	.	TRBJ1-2	CATSLGQLNYGYTF	TGTGCCACCTCTTTAGGGCAACTTAACTATGGCTACACCTTC
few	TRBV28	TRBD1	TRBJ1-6	CASSPPDRGNSPLHF	TGTGCCAGCAGTCCCCCAGACAGGGGCAATTCACCCCTCCACTTT
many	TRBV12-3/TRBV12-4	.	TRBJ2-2	CASSLHGTGELFF	TGTGCCAGCAGCCTACATGGAACCGGGGAGCTGTTTTTT
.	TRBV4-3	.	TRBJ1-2	CASSQDVTGPYGYTF	TGCGCCAGCAGCCAAGATGTTACGGGACCATATGGCTACACCTTC
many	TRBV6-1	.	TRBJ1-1	CASRSGQNTEAFF	TGTGCCAGCAGGTCGGGCCAGAACACTGAAGCTTTCTTT
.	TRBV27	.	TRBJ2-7	CASSHRLSVMGEQYF	TGTGCCAGCAGTCACCGACTTTCAGTCATGGGCGAGCAGTACTTC
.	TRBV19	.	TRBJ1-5	CGSRLDSLYQPQHF	TGTGGCAGTAGACTGGACAGTTTGTATCAGCCCCAGCATTTT
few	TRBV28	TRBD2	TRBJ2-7	CASSGSSGRAFEQYF	TGTGCCAGCAGCGGGTCTAGCGGGAGGGCCTTCGAGCAGTACTTC